The sequence of this TCR beta chain was determined in a study of identical twins (dated by TCRdb to about 2016). For the study in its entirety: To test whether fetal clonotypes persist, the study used deep sequencing on TCR alpha and beta repertoires from monozygotic twins, unrelated adults of various ages, and cord blood. Replicate twin experiments were performed at different times using different library preparation protocols to rule out contamination. Study-wide findings and limitations: Zero-insertion analyses could be partly confounded by invariant T cells such as MAIT and iNKT, though diverse VJ usage argued against such confounding for most clonotypes. Because the same donors could not be followed over many years, conclusions were based on cross-sectional statistical analysis. A weaker excess of twin sharing was found in beta out-of-frame sequences because the signal-to-noise ratio was lowered by fewer shared sequences. Out-of-frame TCR alpha sharing in monozygotic twins was systematically underestimated by recombination models, whereas sharing between unrelated individuals was in agreement with the recombination models. Abundant cord blood beta clonotypes had fewer insertions, young adult naive repertoires showed a similar but weaker trend, and memory repertoires showed no such trend. Compared with coincidental sharing between unrelated individuals, an excess of low generation-probability sequences was observed among out-of-frame TCR alpha sequences shared between twins.

This clonotype was seen a handful of times. Which antigen it targets is not known. No much larger clonotype is one base removed from it; base qualities were not supplied. The method was 5' RACE. TCRdb names Illumina HiSeq 2000 as the instrument used. A universal primer binding site was added through template switching, and the final cDNA carried a unique molecular identifier so that TCR cDNA molecules could be counted accurately. Specific primers in the conserved constant-segment region were used to synthesize first-strand cDNA for the TCR alpha and beta chains. To control for contamination, every cDNA library was double barcoded, receiving both a SMART-Mk sample barcode and Illumina barcodes. TruSeq adapter sequences and Illumina sample barcodes were added in two successive PCR steps. The Illumina HiSeq platform was used with custom primers to sequence TCR alpha and beta cDNA libraries. The study's processing was this. Unique molecular identifiers were extracted from raw reads with MiGEC, and CDR3 positions were determined with MiXCR. Recombination models were inferred per individual with the repgenHMM and IGoR tools using an EM algorithm. The tcR package in R was used for shared clonotype analysis, with sharing normalized by the product of cloneset sizes. To study raw recombination without the effects of thymic and clonal selection, out-of-frame nonproductive sequences were analyzed. TCRdb redid the processing of the public reads, applying fastp at Q25 and MiXCR, and retained in-frame beta chains. Rows are unified per CDR3 protein, each entry keeping the most common DNA and genes. The V and J calls, along with clone size, are taken from TCRdb and not from the paper's own processing. The sample has more than 1.5 million distinct CDR3 sequences on record, more than 30% of them singletons. The ten largest clones represent about 0.3% of the sample.

From a lookup of the germline V gene (reference sequence), CDR1 and CDR2 are LNHNV and YYDKDF. V is cut by 0 bases and J by 4 bases, and the space between the germline ends is 18 bases. The CDR3, from cysteine to phenylalanine, totals 17 residues. Only the CDR3 DNA stays, 51 bases, in frame from base 1. Every donor was a healthy Caucasian. Input material: cord blood. The receptor was derived from a newborn girl in good health. This chain joins TRBV15 to TRBJ1-2; tentative D gene TRBD1, with 6 bases matching. The sequenced DNA: TGTGCCACCAGCAGAGATTCCCCGAATACAGGGCCCTATGGCTACACCTTC. Its protein is CATSRDSPNTGPYGYTF. The full variable domain, with segments outside the CDR3 supplied by the reference TRBV15 and TRBJ1-2 proteins, appears as DAMVIQNPRYQVTQFGKPVTLSCSQTLNHNVMYWYQQKSSQAPKLLFHYYDKDFNNEADTPDNFQSRRPNTSFCFLDIRSPGLGDTAMYLCATSRDSPNTGPYGYTFGSGTRLTVV.